The 18 T cell receptor beta chains in this list originate from one sample, sequenced in a study of cytomegalovirus exposure and HLA in healthy donors. This PCR relied on a set of 60 Vbeta primers and 13 Jbeta primers. Assay used: immunoSEQ multiplex PCR; TCRdb lists only in-frame clones, some missing. In the table there are about 160,000 clones, approximately 80% of which are singletons. Sequencing was performed on PBMCs. These receptors all come from a male donor in good health and CMV-seropositive.

This clone was recorded a few times. V is TRBV10-3 and J is TRBJ1-1, with D unclear. Deletions cut 6 bases from V and 4 bases from J, with 12 bases between. Germline V gives CDR1 ENHRY, CDR2 SYGVKD. This CDR3 region has 13 residues. The CDR3 region is CAISADMITEAFF. Written as DNA, the CDR3 is TGTGCCATCAGCGCAGACATGATCACTGAAGCTTTCTTT.

On this clone: At one end the junction does not follow the germline gene, possibly because of a read error. V is TRBV7-9 and J is TRBJ2-2; 7 nucleotides agree with TRBD1. The CDR3 is made up of 17 amino acids. Germline loops: CDR1 SEHNR, CDR2 FQNEAQ (reference sequence). This chain's CDR3 is CSSSFSVKGADTGELFF. The DNA of the CDR3 is TGTTCCAGCAGCTTCTCCGTGAAGGGGGCTGACACCGGGGAGCTGTTTTTT. The variable domain in full, completed from reference TRBV7-9 and TRBJ2-2, reads DTGVSQNPRHKITKRGQNVTFRCDPISEHNRLYWYRQTLGQGPEFLTYFQNEAQLEKSRLLSDRFSAERPKGSFSTLEIQRTEQGDSAMYLCSSSFSVKGADTGELFFGEGSRLTVL.

The rearrangement uses TRBV5-6 and TRBJ2-2, with 10 positions matching TRBD1. The trim removed 7 bases at V and 7 bases at J, leaving 7 bases unmatched. The germline V gene encodes CDR1 SGHDT and CDR2 YYEEEE. CDR3 length equals 14 residues. The CDR3 nucleotides are TGTGCCAGCGGCGGACAGGGGGATGGCGGGGAGCTGTTTTTT. Translated: CASGGQGDGGELFF.

This chain joins TRBV6-1 and TRBJ1-5, with D uncertain. V lost 7 bases and J 4 bases, leaving 8 bases between the germline ends. The CDR3 runs to 12 residues. Germline assignment: CDR1 MNHNS and CDR2 SASEGT. As DNA, the CDR3 is TGTGCCAGCACCCTTGCGAATCAGCCCCAGCATTTT. Encoded protein: CASTLANQPQHF.

V and J are TRBV18 and TRBJ2-3, with 8 bases fitting TRBD2. The CDR3 sequence is 18 residues long. Germline lookup yields CDR1 KGHSH and CDR2 LQKENI. Germline trimming cut 5 bases from V and 3 bases from J; bases unmatched to any gene: 16. CDR3 sequence reads: CASSTYDPAGVGTDTQYF. In nucleotides, the CDR3 is TGTGCCAGCTCAACCTACGACCCAGCGGGAGTTGGAACAGATACGCAGTATTTT.

For the CDR3, the DNA is TGCGCCGGTTGGCGGGGGCGCAGGAAACTGTTTTTT. Translating it yields CAGWRGRRKLFF. The chain couples TRBV10-1 to TRBJ1-4; weak D call: TRBD1 (6 bases). CDR3 length equals 12 residues. Germline CDR1 and CDR2: WNHNN and SYGVQD (reference sequence). V dropped 11 bases and J dropped 11 bases, with 18 bases sitting between them.

The J gene is TRBJ2-3, the V gene TRBV28; 15 bases line up with TRBD2. V lost 7 bases, J lost 2 bases, and 10 bases stayed unmatched. From germline, CDR1 is MDHEN and CDR2 SYDVKM. This CDR3 is built from 18 residues. The CDR3 spells CASTLGLAGGIHTDTQYF. The CDR3 DNA follows: TGTGCCAGCACCCTCGGACTAGCGGGAGGGATTCACACAGATACGCAGTATTTT.

The genes are TRBV25-1 and TRBJ1-3; D ambiguous. CDR1 and CDR2 (germline): MGHDK, SYGVNS. The CDR3 has 16 amino acids. The ends were cut back, 3 bases at V and 7 bases at J, with 19 bases in the middle. CDR3 bases: TGTGCCAGCAGTGATGGGGAGTCGGCAGGATGGAACACCATATATTTT. It yields the protein CASSDGESAGWNTIYF.

The rearrangement uses TRBV7-9 and TRBJ1-2; 8 bases map to TRBD1. V lost 4 bases to trimming and J lost 7 bases; unmatched junction nucleotides: 5. Germline CDR1 and CDR2: SEHNR and FQNEAQ (reference sequence). CDR3 length equals 13 residues. CDR3 amino acids: CASSSTGGSGYTF. Written as DNA, the CDR3 is TGTGCCAGCAGCTCTACAGGGGGTAGTGGCTACACCTTC.

This clone was seen only a few times. CDR3: CASSQEPGQGKGGYGYTF. The CDR3 coding sequence is TGCGCCAGCAGCCAAGAACCGGGACAGGGAAAGGGAGGATATGGCTACACCTTC. The rearrangement links TRBV4-1 to TRBJ1-2, with 9 nucleotides matching TRBD1. The CDR3 covers 18 residues. Trimming cost V 0 bases and J 5 bases; bases outside gene matches: 13. Germline V CDR1 and CDR2: MGHRA, YSYEKL.

V usage is TRBV4-2 and J usage is TRBJ2-3; TRBD1 might be the D (6 bases). Germline assignment: CDR1 LGHNA and CDR2 YNFKEQ. The CDR3 runs to 15 residues. The V and J ends lost 0 bases and 0 bases respectively, with 7 bases between them. The CDR3 loop is CASSQDRGSTDTQYF. In nucleotides, the CDR3 is TGTGCCAGCAGCCAAGATAGGGGGAGCACAGATACGCAGTATTTT.

J is TRBJ1-1 and V is TRBV19; the D gene is possibly TRBD1 (5 bases). The V gene lost 1 base and the J gene lost 5 bases, with 11 bases spanning the gap. The CDR3 has 14 amino acids. CDR1 is LNHDA and CDR2 is SQIVND in the germline V gene (reference sequence). CDR3 in amino acids: CASSIGNRGTEAFF. DNA for the CDR3: TGTGCCAGTAGTATAGGGAATCGGGGGACTGAAGCTTTCTTT.

V usage is TRBV13 and J usage is TRBJ2-1; 9 nucleotides match TRBD2. The CDR3 has 16 amino acids. CDR1 and CDR2 from the germline V gene are PRHDT and FYEKMQ (reference sequence). Unmatched junction bases numbered 9, after V lost 0 bases and J lost 9 bases. The CDR3 here is CASSLGPGLARSEQFF. Here the CDR3 DNA reads TGTGCCAGCAGCTTAGGCCCGGGACTAGCTAGGTCTGAGCAGTTCTTC.

To note about this clone: The junction shows a germline mismatch at one end, possibly a read error. J is TRBJ1-4 and V is TRBV4-2, with TRBD1 identical over 7 bases. Germline loops: CDR1 LGHNA, CDR2 YNFKEQ. This CDR3 spans 17 amino acids. The CDR3 bases are TGTGCCAGCAAAGGGGGCGCGGGGAGAGGAACTAATGACAAACTGTTTTTT. It specifies CASKGGAGRGTNDKLFF.

The chain carries TRBV5-6 and TRBJ2-7, with 7 bases matching TRBD2. This CDR3 has 17 residues. J gave up 3 bases and V 3 bases, and 15 bases lay outside the gene matches. Looked up from germline, CDR1 is SGHDT and CDR2 is YYEEEE. CDR3 nucleotides: TGTGCCAGCAGCTGGGGCGGGGGAAGGGGAACCCTCTACGAGCAGTACTTC. Translating gives CASSWGGGRGTLYEQYF.

The rearrangement joins TRBV18 to TRBJ1-1, with D tentatively TRBD1 (5 bases). Trimming pared 3 bases from V and 7 bases from J, leaving 6 bases between. The germline V gene has CDR1 KGHSH and CDR2 LQKENI. This CDR3 has 11 amino acids. CDR3 DNA: TGTGCCAGCTCACCGACAGATGAAGCTTTCTTT. Translating it yields CASSPTDEAFF.

This clone showed up just once. This chain links TRBV18 with TRBJ2-5, with 8 bases matching TRBD2. CDR1 and CDR2 from the germline V gene are KGHSH and LQKENI. This CDR3 is 15 amino acids long. Trimming removed 5 bases from V and 1 base from J; junction bases left unmatched: 6. As DNA, the CDR3 is TGTGCCAGCTCAGCGACGGGAGGGCGCCAAGAGACCCAGTACTTC. It is translated as CASSATGGRQETQYF.

V and J are TRBV14 and TRBJ1-1; TRBD1 aligns across 8 bases. There are 13 residues in the CDR3. Germline V gene data show CDR1 as SGHDN and CDR2 as FVKESK. Trimming cost V 6 bases and J 10 bases; bases outside gene matches: 10. The DNA of the CDR3 is TGTGCCAGCAGTCCGACAGGGGCCCCTCGAGCTTTCTTT. Translation gives CASSPTGAPRAFF.